This entry lists 15 T cell receptor beta chains sequenced from one sample in a study of B cell selection in AIRE deficiency. The sorted conventional CD4 T cells were gated as CD4+CD127+. Data came from immunoSEQ multiplex PCR; TCRdb stores just in-frame clones and leaves some out. The sample gives about 25,000 clones, about 96% of which show up once; roughly 0.22% is in the top ten. The specimen sequenced was conventional CD4+ T cells sorted from PBMCs. The source of these receptors is a human donor with AIRE deficiency.

The table lists this clone with a count of one. This sequence joins TRBV28 and TRBJ2-7; 7 nucleotides agree with TRBD1. The CDR3 totals 14 residues. CDR1 MDHEN and CDR2 SYDVKM come from the germline V gene. V shed 5 bases and J 4 bases; nucleotides not matched to a gene: 8. The CDR3 region is CASSPGTEIYEQYF. In DNA form, the CDR3 reads TGTGCCAGCAGTCCAGGGACAGAAATTTACGAGCAGTACTTC.

The chain uses TRBV7-3 and TRBJ2-1; maybe TRBD2 (6 bases). This CDR3 has 14 amino acids. CDR1 and CDR2 (germline): SGHTA, FQGTGA. V lost 3 bases, J lost 9 bases, and 15 bases lay in between. CDR3 nucleotide sequence: TGTGCCAGCAGCTTCTTAAGTACTAGCCCTGAGCAGTTCTTC. This translates into CASSFLSTSPEQFF.

This chain uses TRBV4-3 with TRBJ2-3; D may match TRBD1 or TRBD2 (5 bases each). V gave up 1 base and J gave up 0 bases, with 11 bases separating them. Germline V gene sequence: CDR1 LGHNA, CDR2 YSLEER. The CDR3 has 16 amino acids. The CDR3 region has the DNA TGCGCCAGCAGCCAAGGGGACCGTCCTAGCACAGATACGCAGTATTTT. This gives the protein CASSQGDRPSTDTQYF.

The chain combines TRBV4-2 with TRBJ1-2; D remains unclear. Trimming left V 3 bases short and J 7 bases short, with 21 bases between. CDR3 length: 16 amino acids. CDR1 and CDR2 (germline): LGHNA, YNFKEQ. The CDR3 protein is CASSQDQRLVNGGYTF. The CDR3, as DNA: TGTGCCAGCAGCCAGGATCAGCGGTTAGTTAATGGTGGCTACACCTTC.

The chain has TRBV30 and TRBJ2-7, with D possibly called TRBD1 or TRBD2 (5 bases each). The CDR3 loop spans 13 amino acids. The germline CDR1 and CDR2 sequences are GTSNPN and SVGIG (reference sequence). Between the trimmed V and J ends, which lost 8 bases and 2 bases, there was a span of 16 bases. The CDR3 region has the DNA TGTGCCCTAACGGGACGTGCAACCTACGAGCAGTACTTC. Amino acids: CALTGRATYEQYF.

V and J are TRBV18 and TRBJ2-7, with a weak D call TRBD1 (6 bases). Deletions cut 6 bases from V and 1 base from J, with 13 bases between. Germline CDR1 KGHSH, CDR2 LQKENI. This CDR3 contains 14 residues. The CDR3 region has the DNA TGTGCCAGCTCTCCCACAGGGTCATCCTACGAGCAGTACTTC. Its protein is CASSPTGSSYEQYF.

The chain employs TRBV19 and TRBJ1-6; D is undetermined. CDR1 is LNHDA, CDR2 SQIVND, per germline (reference sequence). V was cut by 4 bases and J by 3 bases, with 4 bases left in between. The CDR3 spans 13 residues. Here the CDR3 reads CASSTGYNSPLHF. The CDR3 nucleotides are TGTGCCAGTAGTACGGGCTATAATTCACCCCTCCACTTT.

J is TRBJ2-3 and V is TRBV19, with TRBD2 as a possible D gene (6 bases). The V gene's germline CDR1 is LNHDA and CDR2 SQIVND (reference sequence). Between the trimmed V and J ends, which lost 0 bases and 3 bases, there was a span of 13 bases. There are 16 residues in the CDR3. The CDR3: CASSIDNLRGTDTQYF. The CDR3 bases are TGTGCCAGTAGTATAGATAATCTTCGGGGGACAGATACGCAGTATTTT.

The V call is TRBV5-4, the J call TRBJ1-1, with 8 bases lining up with TRBD1. V gave up 4 bases and J gave up 1 base; unmatched junction bases: 0. The length of the CDR3 is 13 residues. In germline, CDR1 is SGHNT, CDR2 YYREEE (reference sequence). The CDR3 DNA is TGTGCCAGCAGCCAGGGGGCGAACACTGAAGCTTTCTTT. It encodes CASSQGANTEAFF.

The rearrangement uses TRBV7-9 and TRBJ2-3; possibly TRBD2 for D (7 bases). V lost 5 bases, J lost 3 bases, and 18 bases lay in between. The CDR3 is 16 amino acids. Germline V gives CDR1 SEHNR, CDR2 FQNEAQ (reference sequence). The CDR3 sequence is CASSPRRGGRTDTQYF. For the CDR3, the DNA is TGTGCCAGCAGCCCCCGGCGCGGGGGCCGAACAGATACGCAGTATTTT.

The CDR3 loop is CASSQNRDGRPLYNEQFF. The CDR3 DNA is TGCGCCAGCAGCCAAAATAGGGACGGTCGCCCCCTCTACAATGAGCAGTTCTTC. The rearrangement uses TRBV4-3 and TRBJ2-1; possibly TRBD1 or TRBD2 for D (5 bases each). Germline V lookup: CDR1 LGHNA, CDR2 YSLEER. This CDR3 contains 18 residues. V shed 2 bases and J shed 3 bases, with 20 bases lying between them.

CDR3 coding DNA: TGTGCCAGCAGTTCGGACAGGGGGTTTTGGGGCTACACCTTC. It yields the protein CASSSDRGFWGYTF. The V and J genes are TRBV7-2 and TRBJ1-2; 10 bases align to TRBD1. The CDR3 spans 14 residues. After removal of 6 bases from V and 8 bases from J, the junction contained 9 bases not matched to a gene. Per the germline V gene, CDR1 is SGHTA and CDR2 is FQGNSA. Full variable domain (rest looked up from reference TRBV7-2 and TRBJ1-2): GAGVSQSPSNKVTEKGKDVELRCDPISGHTALYWYRQSLGQGLEFLIYFQGNSAPDKSGLPSDRFSAERTGGSVSTLTIQRTQQEDSAVYLCASSSDRGFWGYTFGSGTRLTVV.

V is TRBV20-1 and J is TRBJ2-5; D gene uncertain. The better agreement between TRBJ2-7 and the DNA end casts doubt on the J call. The CDR3 sequence is 11 residues long. Looked up from germline, CDR1 is DFQATT and CDR2 is SNEGSKA (reference sequence). Written as DNA, the CDR3 is TGCAGTGCTAGAGTTGATTACGAGCAGTACTTC. It specifies CSARVDYEQYF.

The chain uses TRBV7-7 and TRBJ2-5; TRBD2 matches at 13 bases. The CDR3 covers 16 residues. The V gene's germline CDR1 is SSHAT and CDR2 FNYEAQ (reference sequence). V lost 1 base, J lost 3 bases, and 2 bases stayed unmatched. CDR3 DNA: TGTGCCAGCAGCTTAGTCGGACTAGCGGGAGAAGAGACCCAGTACTTC. The encoded protein is CASSLVGLAGEETQYF.

The V and J genes are TRBV18 and TRBJ2-7; 10 bases line up with TRBD2. Germline V gives CDR1 KGHSH, CDR2 LQKENI. Trimming cost V 2 bases and J 4 bases; bases outside gene matches: 8. The CDR3 length is 16 residues. This CDR3 reads CASSPTGTSVSYEQYF. As DNA, the CDR3 is TGTGCCAGCTCACCAACCGGGACTAGCGTTAGTTACGAGCAGTACTTC.